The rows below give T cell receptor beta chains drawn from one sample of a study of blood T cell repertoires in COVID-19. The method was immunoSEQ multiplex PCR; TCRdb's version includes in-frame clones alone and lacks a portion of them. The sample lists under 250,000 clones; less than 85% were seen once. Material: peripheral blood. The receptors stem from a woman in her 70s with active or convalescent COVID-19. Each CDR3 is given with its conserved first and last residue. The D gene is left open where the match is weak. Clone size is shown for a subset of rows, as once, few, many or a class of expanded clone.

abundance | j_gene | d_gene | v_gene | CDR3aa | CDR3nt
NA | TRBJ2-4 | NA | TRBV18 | CASSPGRGRISAKNIQYF | TGTGCCAGCTCACCGGGGAGGGGGAGGATAAGCGCCAAAAACATTCAGTACTTC
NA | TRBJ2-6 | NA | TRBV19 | CASSLNGDFYSGANVLTF | TGTGCCAGTAGTCTTAACGGGGACTTCTACTCTGGGGCCAACGTCCTGACTTTC
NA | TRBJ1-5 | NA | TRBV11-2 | CASSFRGYSNQPQHF | TGTGCCAGCAGCTTCCGGGGATATAGCAATCAGCCCCAGCATTTT
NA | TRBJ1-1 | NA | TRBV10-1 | CASSDPDSLEAFF | TGCGCCAGCAGTGACCCTGACAGTCTTGAAGCTTTCTTT
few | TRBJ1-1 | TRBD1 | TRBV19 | CASSPWTGVGTEAFF | TGTGCCAGTAGTCCGTGGACAGGGGTGGGCACTGAAGCTTTCTTT
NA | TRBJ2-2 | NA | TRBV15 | CATSRGQNTGELFF | TGTGCCACCAGCAGGGGACAGAACACCGGGGAGCTGTTTTTT
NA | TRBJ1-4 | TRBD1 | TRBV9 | CASSGWDRGGEKLFF | TGTGCCAGCAGCGGGTGGGACAGGGGAGGTGAAAAACTGTTTTTT
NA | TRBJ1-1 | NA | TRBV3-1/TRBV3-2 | CASSNAGTKNTEAFF | TGTGCCAGCAGCAACGCCGGGACAAAAAACACTGAAGCTTTCTTT
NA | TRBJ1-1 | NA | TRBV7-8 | CASSIQGGGTEAFF | TGTGCCAGCAGCATTCAGGGAGGGGGGACTGAAGCTTTCTTT
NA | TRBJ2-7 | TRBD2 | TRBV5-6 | CASSLVASGTEQYF | TGTGCCAGCAGCTTGGTAGCTAGCGGTACTGAGCAGTACTTC
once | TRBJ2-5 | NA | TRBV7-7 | CASSLSPVGETQYF | TGTGCCAGCAGCTTAAGCCCCGTCGGGGAGACCCAGTACTTC
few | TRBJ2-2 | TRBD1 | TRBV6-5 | CASSQTGRGGELFF | TGTGCCAGCAGTCAGACAGGGAGAGGCGGGGAGCTGTTTTTT
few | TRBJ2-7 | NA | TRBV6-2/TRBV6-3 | CASSPLGRDEQYF | TGTGCCAGCAGTCCCCTGGGTCGGGACGAGCAGTACTTC
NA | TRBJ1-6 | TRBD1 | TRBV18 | CASSARTGDGGSPLHF | TGTGCCAGCTCAGCGCGGACAGGGGATGGCGGCTCACCCCTCCACTTT
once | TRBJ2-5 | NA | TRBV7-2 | CASSLNREETQYF | TGTGCCAGCAGCTTAAACAGGGAAGAGACCCAGTACTTC
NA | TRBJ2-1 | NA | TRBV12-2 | CASRLALGGARFGNEQFF | TGTGCAAGTCGCTTAGCCCTGGGGGGGGCGCGATTCGGAAATGAGCAGTTCTTC
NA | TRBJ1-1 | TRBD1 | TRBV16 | CASSQTQGATEAFF | TGTGCCAGCAGCCAAACACAGGGGGCGACTGAAGCTTTCTTT
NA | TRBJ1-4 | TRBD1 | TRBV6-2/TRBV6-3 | CASSWTGDEKLFF | TGTGCCAGCAGCTGGACAGGGGACGAAAAACTGTTTTTT
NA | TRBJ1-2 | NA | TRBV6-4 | CASSENQASSYGYTF | TGTGCCAGCAGTGAAAACCAGGCGTCCTCTTATGGCTACACCTTC
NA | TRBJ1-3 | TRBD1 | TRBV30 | CARRQGDSSGNTIYF | TGTGCCAGAAGACAGGGGGATAGCTCTGGAAACACCATATATTTT
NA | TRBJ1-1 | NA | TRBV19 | CASSIDGHMNTEAFF | TGTGCCAGTAGTATAGATGGCCACATGAACACTGAAGCTTTCTTT
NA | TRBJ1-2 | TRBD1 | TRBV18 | CASSLTGGQGYTF | TGTGCCAGCTCTCTAACAGGGGGCCAGGGCTACACCTTC
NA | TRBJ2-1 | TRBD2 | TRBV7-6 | CASSERESSEQFF | TGTGCCAGCAGTGAGCGGGAAAGCAGTGAGCAGTTCTTC
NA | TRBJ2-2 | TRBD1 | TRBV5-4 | CASSWDSGTGNTGELFF | TGTGCCAGCAGCTGGGACTCCGGGACAGGGAACACCGGGGAGCTGTTTTTT
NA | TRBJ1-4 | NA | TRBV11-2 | CASSRQISTNEKLFF | TGTGCCAGCAGTCGACAGATTTCCACTAATGAAAAACTGTTTTTT
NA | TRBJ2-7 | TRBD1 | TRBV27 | CASSFRGLNEQYF | TGTGCCAGCAGTTTCAGGGGGCTCAACGAGCAGTACTTC
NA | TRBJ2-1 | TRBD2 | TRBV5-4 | CASSKGTSSHNEQFF | TGTGCCAGCAGCAAAGGGACTAGCTCCCACAATGAGCAGTTCTTC
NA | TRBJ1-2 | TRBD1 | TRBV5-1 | CASRGDRAHQDYGYTF | TGCGCCAGCAGGGGGGACAGGGCCCACCAGGACTATGGCTACACCTTC
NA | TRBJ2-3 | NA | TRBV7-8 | CASSLGPGPQGTQYF | TGTGCCAGCAGCTTAGGGCCGGGCCCACAGGGTACGCAGTATTTT
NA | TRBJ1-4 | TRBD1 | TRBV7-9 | CASSSQGAGEKLFF | TGTGCCAGCAGCTCCCAGGGGGCGGGTGAAAAACTGTTTTTT
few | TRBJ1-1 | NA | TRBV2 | CASRIETAAFF | TGTGCCAGTCGGATAGAGACTGCAGCTTTCTTT
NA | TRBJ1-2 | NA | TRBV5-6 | CASKATATAYGYTF | TGTGCCAGCAAGGCTACAGCAACCGCCTATGGCTACACCTTC
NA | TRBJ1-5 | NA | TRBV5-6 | CASSSRGGQYSNQPQHF | TGTGCCAGCAGCTCCCGAGGCGGACAGTATAGCAATCAGCCCCAGCATTTT
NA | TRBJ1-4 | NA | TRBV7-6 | CASSLGQGTEKLFF | TGTGCCAGCAGCTTAGGGCAGGGAACTGAAAAACTGTTTTTT
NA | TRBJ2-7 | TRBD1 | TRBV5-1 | CASRWTGTGAYEQYF | TGCGCCAGCAGGTGGACGGGGACAGGGGCCTACGAGCAGTACTTC
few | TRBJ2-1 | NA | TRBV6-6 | CASRKGEVSSGEQFF | TGTGCCAGCAGAAAAGGGGAAGTTTCCTCCGGTGAGCAGTTCTTC
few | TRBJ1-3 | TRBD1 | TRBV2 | CASSQQGKTDTIYF | TGTGCCAGCTCCCAACAGGGGAAGACGGACACCATATATTTT
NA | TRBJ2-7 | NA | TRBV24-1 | CATSDSRGDGYEQYF | TGTGCCACCAGTGATTCCAGGGGGGATGGCTACGAGCAGTACTTC
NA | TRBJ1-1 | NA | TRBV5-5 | CASSLVARTMNTEAFF | TGTGCCAGCAGCTTGGTAGCCAGAACCATGAACACTGAAGCTTTCTTT
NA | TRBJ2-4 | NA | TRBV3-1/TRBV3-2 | CASSPGEAKNIQYF | TGTGCCAGCAGCCCAGGGGAGGCCAAAAACATTCAGTACTTC
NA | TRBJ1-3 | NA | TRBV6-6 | CASSGGNTIYF | TGTGCCAGCAGTGGCGGAAACACCATATATTTT
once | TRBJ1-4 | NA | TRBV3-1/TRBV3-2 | CASSQNTATNEKLFF | TGTGCCAGCAGCCAGAACACCGCAACTAATGAAAAACTGTTTTTT
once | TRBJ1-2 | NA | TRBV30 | CAWSVTGLGNGYTF | TGTGCCTGGAGTGTAACAGGGTTGGGAAATGGCTACACCTTC
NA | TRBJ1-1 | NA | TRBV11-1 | CASSSGPGGIIGAFF | TGTGCCAGCAGCTCCGGGCCGGGGGGCATTATCGGCGCTTTCTTT
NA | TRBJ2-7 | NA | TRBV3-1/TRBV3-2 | CASSQVEDEQYF | TGTGCCAGCAGCCAAGTTGAGGACGAGCAGTACTTC
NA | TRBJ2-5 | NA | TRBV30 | CACTPGGQVETQYF | TGTGCCTGTACACCCGGGGGGCAGGTGGAGACCCAGTACTTC
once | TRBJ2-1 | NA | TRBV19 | CASSRRPDRYNEQFF | TGTGCCAGTAGTAGACGTCCGGACAGATACAATGAGCAGTTCTTC
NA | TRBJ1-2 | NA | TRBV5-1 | CASSSSGYGYTF | TGCGCCAGCAGCTCTTCAGGGTATGGCTACACCTTC
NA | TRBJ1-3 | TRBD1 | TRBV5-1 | CASSYEYRQGRSGNTIYF | TGCGCCAGCAGCTACGAATACCGACAGGGACGCTCTGGAAACACCATATATTTT
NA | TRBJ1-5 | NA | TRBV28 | CASSLSKSLGSVNQPQHF | TGTGCCAGCAGTTTATCGAAGAGTTTGGGGAGCGTCAATCAGCCCCAGCATTTT
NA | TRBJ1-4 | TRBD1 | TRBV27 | CASSYRGWGNEKLFF | TGTGCCAGCAGTTACAGGGGCTGGGGCAATGAAAAACTGTTTTTT
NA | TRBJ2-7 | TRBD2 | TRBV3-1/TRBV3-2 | CASSPTTSGRPNF | TGTGCCAGCAGCCCTACCACTAGCGGGAGACCAAACTTC
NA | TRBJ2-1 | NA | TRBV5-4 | CASSLVGVYNEQFF | TGTGCCAGCAGCTTGGTAGGGGTCTACAATGAGCAGTTCTTC
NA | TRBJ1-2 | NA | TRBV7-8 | CASSPGEYGYTF | TGTGCCAGCAGCCCAGGGGAGTATGGCTACACCTTC
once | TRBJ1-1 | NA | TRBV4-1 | CASSQETVGVAEAFF | TGCGCCAGCAGCCAAGAGACAGTAGGTGTCGCTGAAGCTTTCTTT